The rows below give T cell receptor beta chains drawn from one sample of a study of T cells in localized non-small cell lung cancer. Repertoires were generated with immunoSEQ multiplex PCR, while TCRdb's copy carries only in-frame clones and drops some. The profile shows roughly 30,000 clones, about nine tenths of them singletons. This specimen was peripheral blood, taken before any cancer treatment. The receptors here all came from a woman aged 40-69 years with stage I lung adenocarcinoma. CDR3s include the opening cysteine and the closing phenylalanine or tryptophan. D genes are given only for firm matches. Some rows have no size entry. The others give once, few or many, or a class for an expanded clone.

V	size	J	D	CDR3	DNA
TRBV6-1	few	TRBJ1-1	TRBD1	CASSEDRGNTEAFF	TGTGCCAGCAGTGAAGACAGGGGCAACACTGAAGCTTTCTTT
TRBV18	few	TRBJ1-1	NA	CASSSEGQGRAFF	TGTGCCAGCTCGAGTGAGGGTCAGGGCAGAGCTTTCTTT
TRBV7-2	NA	TRBJ1-2	NA	CASTSGVNYGYTF	TGTGCCAGCACCTCGGGGGTTAACTATGGCTACACCTTC
TRBV7-9	NA	TRBJ1-5	NA	CASSLGRDSNQPQHF	TGTGCCAGCAGCTTAGGCAGGGATAGCAATCAGCCCCAGCATTTT
TRBV11-2	NA	TRBJ1-2	NA	CASSSYGGLSGYTF	TGTGCCAGCAGCTCTTACGGGGGGCTTAGTGGCTACACCTTC
TRBV6-6	NA	TRBJ1-5	NA	CASASPNQPQHF	TGTGCCAGCGCCAGCCCCAATCAGCCCCAGCATTTT
TRBV7-9	NA	TRBJ1-1	TRBD1	CASSFGQGFATEAFF	TGTGCCAGCAGCTTTGGACAGGGTTTCGCCACTGAAGCTTTCTTT
TRBV5-1	NA	TRBJ2-3	TRBD1	CASSTGQGTDTQYF	TGCGCCAGCAGCACCGGACAGGGCACAGATACGCAGTATTTT
TRBV7-2	NA	TRBJ1-4	TRBD1	CASSLAYRGLSEKLFF	TGTGCCAGCAGCTTAGCTTACAGGGGGCTTAGTGAAAAACTGTTTTTT
TRBV19	NA	TRBJ2-1	NA	CASSIRTASSYNEQFF	TGTGCCAGTAGTATCCGGACAGCCTCCTCCTACAATGAGCAGTTCTTC
TRBV7-9	NA	TRBJ2-2	NA	CASSFNDREGVVNTGELFF	TGTGCCAGCAGCTTTAATGACAGGGAGGGAGTAGTGAACACCGGGGAGCTGTTTTTT
TRBV21-1	NA	TRBJ1-1	NA	CASSKGQGAGWNTEAFF	TGTGCCAGCAGCAAAGGACAGGGGGCTGGTTGGAACACTGAAGCTTTCTTT
TRBV4-2	NA	TRBJ2-1	NA	CASSQDEAGAHNEQFF	TGTGCCAGCAGCCAAGATGAGGCGGGGGCGCACAATGAGCAGTTCTTC
TRBV27	NA	TRBJ2-1	NA	CASSFIQGAQHNEQFF	TGTGCCAGCAGTTTCATACAGGGAGCCCAACACAATGAGCAGTTCTTC
TRBV4-2	once	TRBJ1-3	TRBD1	CASRYGEGASGNTIYF	TGTGCCAGCAGATATGGGGAGGGGGCTTCTGGAAACACCATATATTTT
TRBV5-1	NA	TRBJ2-3	TRBD1	CASSPGQGFTDTQYF	TGCGCCAGCAGCCCAGGACAGGGATTCACAGATACGCAGTATTTT
TRBV7-2	NA	TRBJ2-1	NA	CASSLEVAGYNEQFF	TGTGCCAGCAGCTTAGAGGTGGCTGGATACAATGAGCAGTTCTTC
TRBV6-5	NA	TRBJ1-1	NA	CASSYSQVMDTEAFF	TGTGCCAGCAGTTACTCGCAGGTAATGGACACTGAAGCTTTCTTT
TRBV7-2	NA	TRBJ2-5	NA	CASSLVTEPQETQYF	TGTGCCAGCAGCTTAGTGACAGAGCCACAAGAGACCCAGTACTTC
TRBV6-5	once	TRBJ1-5	NA	CASSDYSNQPQHF	TGTGCCAGCAGCGATTATAGCAATCAGCCCCAGCATTTT
TRBV7-9	NA	TRBJ1-1	TRBD1	CASSLIQGGTEAFF	TGTGCCAGCAGCTTAATACAGGGGGGCACTGAAGCTTTCTTT
TRBV19	NA	TRBJ1-5	TRBD1	CASSVLGQGIQPQHF	TGTGCCAGTAGTGTTTTAGGACAGGGTATTCAGCCCCAGCATTTT
TRBV4-3	NA	TRBJ1-1	NA	CASSQDVKGAEAFF	TGCGCCAGCAGCCAAGATGTCAAGGGCGCTGAAGCTTTCTTT
TRBV19	NA	TRBJ1-1	NA	CASREGGLTEAFF	TGTGCCAGTAGAGAGGGGGGCCTCACTGAAGCTTTCTTT
TRBV10-3	once	TRBJ1-6	TRBD1	CAISEHRGPNSPLHF	TGTGCCATCAGTGAGCACAGGGGGCCTAATTCACCCCTCCACTTT